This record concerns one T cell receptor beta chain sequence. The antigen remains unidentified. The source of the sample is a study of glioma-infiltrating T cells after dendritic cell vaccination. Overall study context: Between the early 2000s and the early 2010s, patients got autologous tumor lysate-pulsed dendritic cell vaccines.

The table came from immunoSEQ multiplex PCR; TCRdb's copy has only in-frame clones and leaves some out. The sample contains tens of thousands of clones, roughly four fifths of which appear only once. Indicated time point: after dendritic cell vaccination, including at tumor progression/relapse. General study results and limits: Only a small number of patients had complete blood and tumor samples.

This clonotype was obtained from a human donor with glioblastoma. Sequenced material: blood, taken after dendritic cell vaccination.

The CDR3 protein is CASSQVQAGGHVVTDTQYF. The CDR3 DNA reads TGTGCCAGCAGCCAAGTGCAAGCGGGGGGCCATGTCGTCACAGATACGCAGTATTTT. V gene TRBV4-2 combines with J gene TRBJ2-3, with TRBD2 matching 9 bases. CDR1 and CDR2 from the germline V gene are LGHNA and YNFKEQ. Trimming at V came to 1 base and at J to 2 bases, leaving 13 bases not matched to a gene. CDR3 length: 19 residues.